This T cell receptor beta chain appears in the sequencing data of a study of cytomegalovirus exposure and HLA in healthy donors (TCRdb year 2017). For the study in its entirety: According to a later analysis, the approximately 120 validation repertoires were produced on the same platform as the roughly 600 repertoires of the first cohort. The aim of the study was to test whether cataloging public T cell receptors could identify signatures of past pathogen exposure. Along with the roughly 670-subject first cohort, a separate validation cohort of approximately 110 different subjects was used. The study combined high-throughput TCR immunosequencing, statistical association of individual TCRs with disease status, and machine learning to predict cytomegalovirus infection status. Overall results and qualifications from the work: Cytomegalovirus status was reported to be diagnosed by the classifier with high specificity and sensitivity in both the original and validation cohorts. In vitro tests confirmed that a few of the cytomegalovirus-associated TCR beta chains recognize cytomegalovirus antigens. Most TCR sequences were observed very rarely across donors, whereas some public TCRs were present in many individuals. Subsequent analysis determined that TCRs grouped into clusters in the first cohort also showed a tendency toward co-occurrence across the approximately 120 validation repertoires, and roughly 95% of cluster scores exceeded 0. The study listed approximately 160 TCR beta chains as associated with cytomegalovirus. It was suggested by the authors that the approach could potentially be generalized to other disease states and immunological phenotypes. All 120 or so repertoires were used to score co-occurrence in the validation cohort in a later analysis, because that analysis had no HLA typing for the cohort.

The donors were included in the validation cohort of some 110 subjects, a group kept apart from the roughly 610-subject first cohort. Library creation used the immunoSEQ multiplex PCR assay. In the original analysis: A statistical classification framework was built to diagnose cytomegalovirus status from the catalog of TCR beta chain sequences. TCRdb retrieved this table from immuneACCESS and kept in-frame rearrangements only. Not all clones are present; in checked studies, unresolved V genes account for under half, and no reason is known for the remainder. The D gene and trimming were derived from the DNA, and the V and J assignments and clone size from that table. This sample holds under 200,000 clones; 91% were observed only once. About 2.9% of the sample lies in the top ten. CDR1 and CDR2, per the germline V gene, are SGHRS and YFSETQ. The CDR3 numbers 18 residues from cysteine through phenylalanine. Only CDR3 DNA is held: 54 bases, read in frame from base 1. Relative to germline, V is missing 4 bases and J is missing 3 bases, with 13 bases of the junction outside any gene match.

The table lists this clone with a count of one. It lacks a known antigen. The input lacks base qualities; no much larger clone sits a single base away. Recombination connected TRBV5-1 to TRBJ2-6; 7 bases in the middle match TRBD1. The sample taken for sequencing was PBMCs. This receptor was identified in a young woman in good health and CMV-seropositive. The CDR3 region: CASSPPPSTGYGANVLTF. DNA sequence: TGCGCCAGCAGCCCTCCACCTTCGACAGGGTATGGGGCCAACGTCCTGACTTTC.